This T cell receptor beta chain was sequenced during a study of cytomegalovirus exposure and HLA in healthy donors. A multiplex PCR was run with 60 Vbeta primers and 13 Jbeta primers. TCRdb keeps only in-frame clones here, not all; method: immunoSEQ multiplex PCR. Of around 100,000 clones listed, roughly 74% are singletons. Trimming took off 7 bases at V and 6 bases at J, with 21 bases between the two ends. This CDR3 has 15 residues. Germline-derived CDR1 and CDR2 are SGHRS and YFSETQ. The receptor's source is a woman in her thirties or forties in good health and CMV-seronegative. The chain joins TRBV5-1 to TRBJ2-3, with D maybe TRBD1 (6 bases). The sample consisted of PBMCs. The CDR3 DNA reads as TGCGCCAGCGGGGGACCCGACAGGTACTCCGATACGCAGTATTTT. It encodes CASGGPDRYSDTQYF.